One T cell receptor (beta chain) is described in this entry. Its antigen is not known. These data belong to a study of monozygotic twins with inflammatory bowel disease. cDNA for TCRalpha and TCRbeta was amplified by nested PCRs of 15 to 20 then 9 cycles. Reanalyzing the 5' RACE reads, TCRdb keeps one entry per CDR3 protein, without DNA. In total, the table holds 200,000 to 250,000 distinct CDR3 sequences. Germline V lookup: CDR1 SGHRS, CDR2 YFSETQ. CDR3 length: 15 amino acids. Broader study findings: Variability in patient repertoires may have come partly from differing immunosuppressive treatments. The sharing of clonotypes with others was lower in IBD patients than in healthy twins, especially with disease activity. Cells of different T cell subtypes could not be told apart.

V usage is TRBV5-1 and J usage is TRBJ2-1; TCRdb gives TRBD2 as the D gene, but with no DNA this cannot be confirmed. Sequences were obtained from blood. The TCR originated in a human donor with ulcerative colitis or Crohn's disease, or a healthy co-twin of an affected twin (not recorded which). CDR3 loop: CASSITGTSYNEQFF. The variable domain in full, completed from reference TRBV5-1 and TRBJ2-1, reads KAGVTQTPRYLIKTRGQQVTLSCSPISGHRSVSWYQQTPGQGLQFLFEYFSETQRNKGNFPGRFSGRQFSNSRSEMNVSTLELGDSALYLCASSITGTSYNEQFFGPGTRLTVL.